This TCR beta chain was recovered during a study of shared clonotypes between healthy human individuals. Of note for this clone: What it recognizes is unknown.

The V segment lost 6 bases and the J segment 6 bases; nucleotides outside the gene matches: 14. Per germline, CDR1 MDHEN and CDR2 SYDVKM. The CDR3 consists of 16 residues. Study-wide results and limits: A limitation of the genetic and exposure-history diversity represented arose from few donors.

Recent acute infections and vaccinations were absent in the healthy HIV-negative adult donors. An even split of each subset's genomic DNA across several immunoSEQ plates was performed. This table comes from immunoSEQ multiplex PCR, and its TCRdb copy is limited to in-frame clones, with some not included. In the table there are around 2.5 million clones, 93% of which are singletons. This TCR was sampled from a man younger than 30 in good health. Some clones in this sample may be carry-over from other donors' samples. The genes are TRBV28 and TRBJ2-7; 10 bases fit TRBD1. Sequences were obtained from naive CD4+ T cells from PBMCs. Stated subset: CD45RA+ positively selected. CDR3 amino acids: CASSPVGGQGSREQYF. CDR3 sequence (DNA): TGTGCCAGCAGCCCCGTTGGGGGACAGGGGAGCCGCGAGCAGTACTTC.